Listed here are 4 T cell receptor beta chains from one sample, sequenced in a study of T cells in Graves' hyperthyroidism and ophthalmopathy. Authors of the study amplified TCR beta CDR3 regions from RNA transcripts. RT-PCR in the first round (using the HTBI primer set) targeted the TCR CDR3. One entry per CDR3 protein, called by TCRdb with MiXCR from the multiplex PCR reads. The repertoire holds around 440,000 distinct CDR3 sequences, approximately 15% seen once, with over 7.5% in the top ten. The sequenced sample was blood. These receptors all stem from a woman aged 18-29 years with Graves' hyperthyroidism.

This clonotype has ten or more counts. This chain connects TRBV28 to TRBJ1-3; no reliable D call. V was cut by 7 bases and J by 1 base, with 8 bases left in between. This CDR3 has 13 amino acids. The germline V gene has CDR1 MDHEN and CDR2 SYDVKM. This CDR3 reads CASKSGSGNTIYF. DNA of the CDR3: TGTGCCAGCAAGTCGGGGTCTGGAAACACCATATATTTT.

This rearrangement joins TRBV11-2 to TRBJ1-1; TRBD1 agrees at 7 bases. Unmatched junction bases numbered 5, after V lost 6 bases and J lost 4 bases. Germline V gives CDR1 SGHAT, CDR2 FQNNGV. There are 13 residues in the CDR3. The CDR3 nucleotides read TGTGCCAGCAGGCAACAGGGGCGCACTGAAGCTTTCTTT. Its translation is CASRQQGRTEAFF.

The sample holds a few counts of this clonotype. The chain carries TRBV11-3 and TRBJ2-6; perhaps TRBD1 as D (5 bases). The V gene's germline CDR1 is SGHNT and CDR2 YENEEA. V was pared by 5 bases and J by 2 bases, with 19 bases between. The CDR3 has 18 residues. The CDR3 DNA reads as TGTGCCAGCAGCCCCCTTGGCAAGGGGATGGCTGGGGCCAACGTCCTGACTTTC. Protein: CASSPLGKGMAGANVLTF.

This clonotype was seen ten or more times. The chain uses TRBV11-2 and TRBJ2-7; 8 nucleotides align to TRBD2. In germline, CDR1 is SGHAT, CDR2 FQNNGV. CDR3 length equals 15 residues. The V segment lost 3 bases and the J segment 2 bases; nucleotides outside the gene matches: 6. The chain's CDR3 is CASSFAGGGTYEQYF. CDR3 nucleotides: TGTGCCAGCAGCTTCGCTGGCGGGGGGACCTACGAGCAGTACTTC.